The T cell receptor (beta chain) under discussion was sequenced for a study of OX40 agonist ivuxolimab in advanced cancers. Study-wide context: At about 82% male, the cohort had a mean age of 60 years, ranging from 23 to 79.

A single count supports this clone. Its antigen is not identified. Method: immunoSEQ multiplex PCR; TCRdb's copy keeps in-frame clones and lacks some. The table lists 55,000 to 75,000 clones, approximately 93% of them singletons. Whole-study results and caveats: Which antigen the expanded peripheral T cells recognized is unknown.

This CDR3 region has 13 residues. From germline, CDR1 is SGHTA and CDR2 FQGNSA. The J segment lost 5 bases and the V segment lost 6 bases, leaving 6 bases of the junction unmatched. Sequences were derived from CD4+ or CD8+ T cells sorted from blood, sampled in a trial of the OX40 agonist ivuxolimab. This clonotype was sampled from an adult with an advanced solid tumor such as melanoma, head and neck, liver or kidney cancer. The chain has TRBV7-2 and TRBJ2-5; TRBD2 matches at 7 bases. The CDR3 reads CASSLLAVETQYF. CDR3 in DNA: TGTGCCAGCAGTCTGCTAGCGGTGGAGACCCAGTACTTC.